Sequencing of this T cell receptor beta chain was carried out in a study of T cells after yellow fever vaccination. Overall study findings and caveats: The presence of abundant clonotypes contaminating from the bulk population was possible in FACS-sorted repertoires. Clones that expanded after primary vaccination mostly reappeared after the booster (96% CD4, 70% to 90% CD8).

They built TCR cDNA with 5'RACE template switching, a step that put in a universal primer site and UMIs. TCRdb reanalysed the 5' RACE reads using MiXCR and keeps one entry per CDR3 protein. The table records fewer than 450,000 distinct CDR3 sequences, approximately 10% of them present only once. In regard to this clonotype: Antigen unknown.

Germline CDR1 is SNHLY and CDR2 is FYNNEI. V trimming: 5 bases; J trimming: 8 bases; junction bases outside the gene matches: 7. The CDR3 is 14 amino acids. The gene calls are TRBV2 and TRBJ2-4, with 9 bases identical to TRBD1. The TCR was taken from a man between 18 and 35 years old who received the YFV17D yellow fever vaccine. This material consisted of PBMCs, taken on the day of the first yellow fever vaccination. Written as DNA, the CDR3 is TGTGCCAGCAGTTCCACAGGGGGCGGTGACATTCAGTACTTC. Amino acids: CASSSTGGGDIQYF.